The clone carrying this TCR beta chain was observed once. Its target is unknown. The length of the CDR3 is 12 residues. Germline V gene sequence: CDR1 SGHNT, CDR2 YYREEE (reference sequence). Between the trimmed V and J ends, which lost 2 bases and 9 bases, there was a span of 9 bases. This sample was included in a study of CD8+CD57+ T cells in acquired aplastic anemia. About the research overall: Sorted cells (CD4+ and CD8+) yielded DNA amounts that averaged approximately 3 ug. Mean read depth for CD4+ cells from healthy donors was around 11 million. Study outcomes and limitations: There were 25 to 30 CD8+ CDR3 sequences that occurred in both patients and controls. Patients were compared with controls for CD8+ Simpson's diversity, and no significant difference emerged.

Investigators profiled TCR beta VDJ and CDR3 from genomic DNA template. Each CDR3 protein gets one entry after TCRdb re-called the reads with MiXCR. The sample yields roughly 86,000 distinct CDR3 sequences, about 45% seen once. The TCR sequence derives from a human donor in good health, serving as a control. The sequenced sample consisted of sorted CD4+, CD8+, or CD8+CD57+ T cells (not recorded which) from PBMCs. The V and J genes are TRBV5-4 and TRBJ2-1; D gene unclear. The CDR3 DNA reads TGTGCCAGCAGCTTCCAGTGGGCTGAGCAGTTCTTC. Its translation: CASSFQWAEQFF.